A selection of T cell receptor beta chains follows, all from one sample in a study of control samples from healthy donors and cancer patients. Some clones are missing from TCRdb's copy, which holds only in-frame ones; the method was immunoSEQ multiplex PCR. The sample carries nearly 55,000 clones, around 96% recorded once. Sequencing was carried out using blood. Receptors were obtained from a woman aged 25 to 39 in good health. Each CDR3 is given with its conserved first and last residue. A D gene is named only where the DNA matches it firmly. For some rows the clone size is stated as once, few or many, or as a class when expanded; others skip it.

cdr3_nt cdr3_aa clone_size j_call d_call v_call
TGTGCCAGCAGCCGAACACCGGGGGCCTCCGGAAACACCATATATTTT CASSRTPGASGNTIYF - TRBJ1-3 - TRBV7-9
TGTGCCAGTAGGGACCTAGCGGGTGGTTACAATGAGCAGTTCTTC CASRDLAGGYNEQFF - TRBJ2-1 TRBD2 TRBV19
TGCGCCAGCAGCCTACGGACGGATGGGGGTCAGCCCCAGCATTTT CASSLRTDGGQPQHF - TRBJ1-5 - TRBV4-1
TGTGCCAGTAGTATCGGGACAGGGGGCAATCAGCCCCAGCATTTT CASSIGTGGNQPQHF - TRBJ1-5 TRBD1 TRBV19
TGTGCCAGCAGTTCGACTGGGAGGGAGACCCAGTACTTC CASSSTGRETQYF - TRBJ2-5 - TRBV28
TGTGCCAGCTCACCAGGACGGATCTATGGCTACACCTTC CASSPGRIYGYTF - TRBJ1-2 - TRBV18
TGTGCCAGCATGGACAGCCTCGGCGAGCAGTACTTC CASMDSLGEQYF - TRBJ2-7 - TRBV18
TGTGCCAGCAGCTCGATTACCCGATCCTGCACCTTC CASSSITRSCTF - TRBJ1-2 - TRBV7-2
TGTGCCACCAGCAGAGGGGGGAGGGCCCTCGATGAGCAGTTCTTC CATSRGGRALDEQFF - TRBJ2-1 TRBD2 TRBV15
TGTGCCAGCAGTGAGACCTTCTTTTGGGGTGATGGCTACACCTTC CASSETFFWGDGYTF - TRBJ1-2 - TRBV6-1
TGTGCCAGCAGCTACTCCGGGACAGGGGTGCTTACTACCTCCTACGAGCAGTACTTC CASSYSGTGVLTTSYEQYF - TRBJ2-7 TRBD1 TRBV7-2
TGTGCCAGCTCTCAGGACAGGGGATTCGCGGCGACTAATGAAAAACTGTTTTTT CASSQDRGFAATNEKLFF - TRBJ1-4 TRBD1 TRBV18
TGTGCCAGCAGCCGAGCGGGAAGCCAAGAGACCCAGTACTTC CASSRAGSQETQYF - TRBJ2-5 TRBD2 TRBV3-1/TRBV3-2
TGTGCCAGCAGTTACGGCGGGAGGGGTGGAGATGAGCAGTTCTTC CASSYGGRGGDEQFF - TRBJ2-1 TRBD2 TRBV6-5
TGTGCCAGCAGCTTATTTCGGGAATCCTACGAGCAGTACTTC CASSLFRESYEQYF - TRBJ2-7 - TRBV7-6
TGTGCCACCAGCAGGCCTAGACAGGGAGGTAACACTGAAGCTTTCTTT CATSRPRQGGNTEAFF once TRBJ1-1 TRBD1 TRBV15
TGTGCCAGCAGCTTAGGTCTCAATGGGGGGGGCGGAGAGACCCAGTACTTC CASSLGLNGGGGETQYF once TRBJ2-5 - TRBV11-2
TGTGCCAGCAGCGTAGTAGGAGTGGGGACAGATACGCAGTATTTT CASSVVGVGTDTQYF - TRBJ2-3 - TRBV9
TGTGCCTGGAGTGTCGGAGGGTCAAACTTACAGCCCCAGCATTTT CAWSVGGSNLQPQHF - TRBJ1-5 - TRBV30
TGTGCCAGCAGCTTAGCGGGACAGGGCCACCTCTCTGGGGCCAACGTCCTGACTTTC CASSLAGQGHLSGANVLTF - TRBJ2-6 TRBD1 TRBV7-9
TGTGCCAGCAGACATACTAGCGGGGTAATTGCTACGCAGTATTTT CASRHTSGVIATQYF - TRBJ2-3 TRBD2 TRBV14
TGTGCCAGCTCACCACAACGGACTCCTCCGTATGGCTACACCTTC CASSPQRTPPYGYTF - TRBJ1-2 - TRBV18
TGTGCCAGCAGCTTAACCGGTGGAATGAGTGGCTACACCTTC CASSLTGGMSGYTF - TRBJ1-2 - TRBV7-3
TGTGCCAGCAGTTACTATCCGGGGGAAAAACTGTTTTTT CASSYYPGEKLFF - TRBJ1-4 - TRBV6-6
TGCGCCAGCAGCCAAGGTCTTGGGCGGGGCCACTACAATGAGCAGTTCTTC CASSQGLGRGHYNEQFF - TRBJ2-1 - TRBV4-1
TGTGCCAGCAGTGAATCGGGGGAGTCGGGGGGCCTGAACACTGAAGCTTTCTTT CASSESGESGGLNTEAFF - TRBJ1-1 - TRBV25-1
TGTGCCAGCAGGCTCACTGTAGGTAATGAGCAGTTCTTC CASRLTVGNEQFF once TRBJ2-1 - TRBV12-3/TRBV12-4
TGTGCCAGCAGTATCAGACAGGACGGAATAACTAATGAAAAACTGTTTTTT CASSIRQDGITNEKLFF - TRBJ1-4 - TRBV27
TGTGCCAGCAGTTTTTGGACAGGGTCGAGGGAGCAGTACTTC CASSFWTGSREQYF - TRBJ2-7 TRBD1 TRBV27
TGTGCCAGTACCACTCGGCGGGCCGATGGCTACACCTTC CASTTRRADGYTF - TRBJ1-2 - TRBV19
TGTGCCGCCGGGACTGGTCCATACGAGCAGTACTTC CAAGTGPYEQYF - TRBJ2-7 - TRBV5-4
TGCGCCAGCAGTGAGTCGTTACTAGCGGGGGGGGAGCTGTTTTTT CASSESLLAGGELFF - TRBJ2-2 TRBD2 TRBV10-1
TGTGCCACCCAGCCGGGGGGCAATCAGCCCCAGCATTTT CATQPGGNQPQHF - TRBJ1-5 - TRBV2
TGTGCCAGCAGTTTGACCACAGGGTCTTATGGCTACACCTTC CASSLTTGSYGYTF - TRBJ1-2 - TRBV28
TGCGCCAGCAAATCTGGTGGGAGCACCGGGGAGCTGTTTTTT CASKSGGSTGELFF - TRBJ2-2 - TRBV5-1
TGCGCCAGCAGTCATCCGGGACAGAGCTCCTACGAGCAGTACTTC CASSHPGQSSYEQYF - TRBJ2-7 TRBD1 TRBV5-1
TGTGCCAGTAGTACCGACAGGGCAAACGATCAGCCCCAGCATTTT CASSTDRANDQPQHF once TRBJ1-5 TRBD1 TRBV19
TGTGCCAGCAGTCGTCCGACAGCCCGGGTCAATCAGCCCCAGCATTTT CASSRPTARVNQPQHF - TRBJ1-5 - TRBV28
TGTGCCAGCAGCTTGGCGTTGGCGACAACCGATAACTATGGCTACACCTTC CASSLALATTDNYGYTF - TRBJ1-2 - TRBV5-5
TGTGCCAGCAGTTTCGGTTCAGGGATGATTGCTAACTATGGCTACACCTTC CASSFGSGMIANYGYTF - TRBJ1-2 - TRBV28
TGCGCCAGCAGCTTGGGGGACACGACCTATGGCTACACCTTC CASSLGDTTYGYTF once TRBJ1-2 - TRBV5-1
TGCAGCGTTGAGGGGGGGCGCGAAACCGGGGAGCTGTTTTTT CSVEGGRETGELFF - TRBJ2-2 - TRBV29-1
TGTGCCAGCAGTCAATTCCAAAGCGAGGGCTACACCTTC CASSQFQSEGYTF - TRBJ1-2 - TRBV28
TGTGCCAGTAGTATAGGGGTGGACGACGAGCAGTACTTC CASSIGVDDEQYF - TRBJ2-7 - TRBV19
TGTGCCAGCAGCTCGGACGCAAACAATGAGCAGTTCTTC CASSSDANNEQFF - TRBJ2-1 - TRBV12-3/TRBV12-4
TGTGCCAGCAGTACGACAGGGGAGAATTCACCCCTCCACTTT CASSTTGENSPLHF - TRBJ1-6 TRBD1 TRBV27